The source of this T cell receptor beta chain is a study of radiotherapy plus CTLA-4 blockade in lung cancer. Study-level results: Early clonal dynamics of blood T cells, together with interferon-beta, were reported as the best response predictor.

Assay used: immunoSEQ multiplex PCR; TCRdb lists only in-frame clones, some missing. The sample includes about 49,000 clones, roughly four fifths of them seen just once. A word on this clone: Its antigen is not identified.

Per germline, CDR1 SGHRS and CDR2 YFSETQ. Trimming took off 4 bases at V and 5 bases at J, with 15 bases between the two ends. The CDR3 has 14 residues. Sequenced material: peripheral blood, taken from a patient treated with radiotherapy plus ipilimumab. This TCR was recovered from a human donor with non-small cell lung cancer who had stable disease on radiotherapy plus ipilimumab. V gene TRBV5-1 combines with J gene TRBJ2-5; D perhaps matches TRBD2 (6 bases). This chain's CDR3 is CASSPGTPQETQYF. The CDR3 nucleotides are TGCGCCAGCAGCCCAGGGACTCCCCAGGAGACCCAGTACTTC.